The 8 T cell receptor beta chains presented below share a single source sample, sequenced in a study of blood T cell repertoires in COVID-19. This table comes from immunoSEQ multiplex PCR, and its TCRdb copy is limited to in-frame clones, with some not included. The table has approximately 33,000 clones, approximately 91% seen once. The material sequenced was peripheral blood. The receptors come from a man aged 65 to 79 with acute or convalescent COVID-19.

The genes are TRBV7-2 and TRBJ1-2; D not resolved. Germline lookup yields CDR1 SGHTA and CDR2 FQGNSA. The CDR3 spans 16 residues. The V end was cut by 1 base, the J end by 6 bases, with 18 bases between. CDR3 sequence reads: CASSLDSVHSTDGYTF. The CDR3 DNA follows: TGTGCCAGCAGCTTAGACTCGGTTCACTCGACTGATGGCTACACCTTC.

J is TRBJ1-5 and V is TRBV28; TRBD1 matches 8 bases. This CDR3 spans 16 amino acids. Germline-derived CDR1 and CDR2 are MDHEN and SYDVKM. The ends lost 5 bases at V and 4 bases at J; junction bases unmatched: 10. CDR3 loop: CASSPGTGVVNQPQHF. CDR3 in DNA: TGTGCCAGCAGTCCTGGGACAGGCGTTGTTAATCAGCCCCAGCATTTT.

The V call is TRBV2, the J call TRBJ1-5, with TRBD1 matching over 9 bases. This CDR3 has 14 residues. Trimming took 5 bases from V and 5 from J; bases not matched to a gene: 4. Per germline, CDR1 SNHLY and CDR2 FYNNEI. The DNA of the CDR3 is TGTGCCAGCAGTTTCGGGACAGGGCATCAGCCCCAGCATTTT. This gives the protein CASSFGTGHQPQHF.

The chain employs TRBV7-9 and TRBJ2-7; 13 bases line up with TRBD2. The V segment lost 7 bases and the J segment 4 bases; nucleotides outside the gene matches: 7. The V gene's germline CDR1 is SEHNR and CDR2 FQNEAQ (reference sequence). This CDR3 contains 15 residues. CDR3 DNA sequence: TGTGCCAGCACCCGGACTAGCGGGAGTGTTTACGAGCAGTACTTC. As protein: CASTRTSGSVYEQYF. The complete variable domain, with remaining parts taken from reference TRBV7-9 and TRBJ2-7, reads DTGVSQNPRHKITKRGQNVTFRCDPISEHNRLYWYRQTLGQGPEFLTYFQNEAQLEKSRLLSDRFSAERPKGSFSTLEIQRTEQGDSAMYLCASTRTSGSVYEQYFGPGTRLTVT.

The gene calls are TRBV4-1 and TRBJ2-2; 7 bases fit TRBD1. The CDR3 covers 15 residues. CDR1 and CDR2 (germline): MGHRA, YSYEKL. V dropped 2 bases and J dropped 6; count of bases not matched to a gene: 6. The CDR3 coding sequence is TGCGCCAGCAGCCAACGACAGGGAGACGCCGGGGAGCTGTTTTTT. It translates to CASSQRQGDAGELFF.

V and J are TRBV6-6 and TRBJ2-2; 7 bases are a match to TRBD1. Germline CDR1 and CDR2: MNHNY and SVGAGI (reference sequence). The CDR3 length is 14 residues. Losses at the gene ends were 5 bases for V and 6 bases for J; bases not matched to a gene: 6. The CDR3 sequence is CASSPGTVAGELFF. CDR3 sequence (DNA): TGTGCCAGCAGTCCTGGGACAGTCGCCGGGGAGCTGTTTTTT.

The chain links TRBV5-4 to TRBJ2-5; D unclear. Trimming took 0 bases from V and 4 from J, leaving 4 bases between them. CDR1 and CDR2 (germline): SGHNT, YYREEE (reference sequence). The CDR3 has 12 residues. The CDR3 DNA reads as TGTGCCAGCAGCTTGGACAGAGAGACCCAGTACTTC. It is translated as CASSLDRETQYF.

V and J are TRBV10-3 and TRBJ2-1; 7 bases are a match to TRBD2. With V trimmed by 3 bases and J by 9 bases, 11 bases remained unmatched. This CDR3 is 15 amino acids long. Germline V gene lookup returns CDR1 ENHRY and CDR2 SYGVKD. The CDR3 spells CAISEGGGSLGEQFF. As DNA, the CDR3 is TGTGCCATCAGTGAAGGTGGCGGGAGTTTAGGTGAGCAGTTCTTC.